This T cell receptor beta chain was recorded in a study of T cells in Graves' hyperthyroidism and ophthalmopathy. This clonotype was picked up a small number of times. It was RNA transcripts that yielded the amplified TCR beta CDR3 regions. The HTBI primer set served for first-round RT-PCR of the TCR CDR3. TCRdb itself ran the multiplex PCR reads through MiXCR, one entry per CDR3 protein. This table has 700,000 to 950,000 distinct CDR3 sequences, roughly a third appearing once. Deletions cut 6 bases from V and 3 bases from J, with 14 bases between. CDR1 and CDR2 (germline): ENHRY, SYGVKD. CDR3 size: 15 residues.

This TCR derives from a woman aged 40 to 50 with Graves' hyperthyroidism. Sample: blood. This chain links TRBV10-3 with TRBJ2-2; perhaps TRBD1 as D (5 bases). The CDR3 reads CAISKTDIDTGELFF. In DNA, the CDR3 is TGTGCCATCAGCAAGACAGACATAGACACCGGGGAGCTGTTTTTT.